The 29 T cell receptor beta chains reported below all come from one sample, sequenced in a study of blood T cell repertoires in COVID-19. Method: immunoSEQ multiplex PCR; TCRdb's copy keeps in-frame clones and lacks some. Of about 380,000 clones listed, about 90% are singletons. Source material: PBMCs or T cells enriched from blood (not recorded which). These receptors all stem from a woman younger than 45 who had recovered from COVID-19.

This clone was counted only a few times. The chain recombines TRBV11-3 with TRBJ1-1, with D possibly TRBD1 on 5 matching bases. Germline V lookup: CDR1 SGHNT, CDR2 YENEEA. Trimming stripped 5 bases from V and 5 bases from J, with 15 bases between. The CDR3 is 14 residues long. CDR3 nucleotide sequence: TGTGCCAGCAGCGAGCGGGGGGATGATACTGAAGCTTTCTTT. Encoded protein: CASSERGDDTEAFF.

This clone was observed a few times. In the same sample, other DNA sequences code for this CDR3. The chain joins TRBV12-3 or TRBV12-4 to TRBJ1-2; tentative D call: TRBD1 (6 bases). Trimming took off 6 bases at V and 4 bases at J, with 12 bases between the two ends. CDR3 length: 13 residues. The CDR3 spells CASSPTGSYGYTF. CDR3 sequence (DNA): TGTGCCAGCAGCCCGACAGGAAGCTATGGCTACACCTTC.

This clone has a single count. This sequence joins TRBV7-6 and TRBJ1-2, with 7 bases matching TRBD1. CDR1 and CDR2 from the germline V gene are SGHVS and FNYEAQ. The trim removed 5 bases at V and 6 bases at J, leaving 12 bases unmatched. This CDR3 has 15 amino acids. CDR3 nucleotides: TGTGCCAGCAGCCCTAGTACAGGGGCAGGGGATGGCTACACCTTC. This encodes CASSPSTGAGDGYTF.

CDR3 region: CATSEGLAGELTDTQYF. In DNA form, the CDR3 reads TGTGCCACCAGTGAGGGACTAGCGGGGGAGCTAACAGATACGCAGTATTTT. The rearrangement links TRBV24-1 to TRBJ2-3; TRBD2 agrees at 14 bases. Germline assignment: CDR1 KGHDR and CDR2 SFDVKD. The CDR3 loop spans 17 amino acids. With V trimmed by 4 bases and J by 3 bases, 5 bases remained unmatched.

The genes are TRBV5-5 and TRBJ1-2, with D maybe TRBD1 (5 bases). Trimming removed 1 base at V and 8 bases at J, with 12 bases between. Per the germline V gene, CDR1 is SGHKS and CDR2 is YYEKEE (reference sequence). There are 13 residues in the CDR3. In DNA form, the CDR3 reads TGTGCCAGCAGCTTGTCAGGGTTGAGCGGCTACACCTTC. Translating gives CASSLSGLSGYTF. Full variable domain (outside the CDR3, taken from reference TRBV5-5 and TRBJ1-2): DAGVTQSPTHLIKTRGQQVTLRCSPISGHKSVSWYQQVLGQGPQFIFQYYEKEERGRGNFPDRFSARQFPNYSSELNVNALLLGDSALYLCASSLSGLSGYTFGSGTRLTVV.

The rearrangement joins TRBV18 to TRBJ2-6, with a weak D call TRBD2 (5 bases). The length of the CDR3 is 15 residues. CDR1 and CDR2 (germline): KGHSH, LQKENI. Trimming removed 1 base from V and 2 bases from J, with 6 bases in between. This CDR3 is CASSPQGAGANVLTF. CDR3 in DNA: TGTGCCAGCTCACCACAGGGAGCTGGGGCCAACGTCCTGACTTTC.

Only one count was recorded for this clone. The gene calls are TRBV2 and TRBJ2-2; the match to TRBD2 covers 12 bases. Germline V gives CDR1 SNHLY, CDR2 FYNNEI. Trimming at V came to 2 bases and at J to 4 bases, leaving 8 bases not matched to a gene. The CDR3 runs 18 residues. CDR3 residues: CASSEMTSGSLGTGELFF. The CDR3 nucleotides are TGTGCCAGCAGTGAAATGACTAGCGGGAGTTTGGGCACCGGGGAGCTGTTTTTT.

The chain uses TRBV5-1 and TRBJ2-3; maybe TRBD2 (5 bases). Germline CDR1 reads SGHRS; CDR2 reads YFSETQ. The CDR3 sequence is 14 residues long. With 4 bases removed from V and 3 bases from J, the gap between germline ends came to 12 bases. The CDR3, as DNA: TGCGCCAGCAGCCCGGGAAGGGAAACAGATACGCAGTATTTT. Translating it yields CASSPGRETDTQYF.

This clone was recorded only once. The gene calls are TRBV9 and TRBJ1-5; TRBD1 aligns across 7 bases. Germline lookup yields CDR1 SGDLS and CDR2 YYNGEE. Unmatched junction bases numbered 4, after V lost 0 bases and J lost 7 bases. The CDR3 totals 14 residues. The CDR3 DNA follows: TGTGCCAGCAGCGTAGGACAGGGATTACAGCCCCAGCATTTT. It is translated as CASSVGQGLQPQHF.

Comment on this clone: At one end, the junction sequence differs from germline, possibly due to a read error. The chain links TRBV4-1 to TRBJ1-1; D is perhaps TRBD1 (5 bases). The CDR3 consists of 14 residues. CDR1 is MGHRA and CDR2 is YSYEKL in the germline V gene. Written as DNA, the CDR3 is TGCGCCAGCAGCCATCTCGACAGAGACACTAAAGCTTTCTTT. Protein product: CASSHLDRDTKAFF.

The chain employs TRBV27 and TRBJ1-2; D possibly corresponds to TRBD1 (5 bases). The CDR3 loop spans 14 amino acids. Deletions cut 2 bases from V and 2 bases from J, with 9 bases between. Germline-derived CDR1 and CDR2 are MNHEY and SMNVEV (reference sequence). The CDR3 spells CASSLTGFNYGYTF. CDR3 sequence (DNA): TGTGCCAGCAGTTTAACAGGCTTCAACTATGGCTACACCTTC.

The gene calls are TRBV18 and TRBJ2-3; D perhaps matches TRBD1 (5 bases). The germline CDR1 and CDR2 sequences are KGHSH and LQKENI. Trimming took 3 bases from V and 6 from J, leaving 13 bases between them. The CDR3 contains 14 residues. As DNA, the CDR3 is TGTGCCAGCTCACCGGACATAACGGTGGATACGCAGTATTTT. Its protein is CASSPDITVDTQYF.

This clone was observed a handful of times. This chain uses TRBV5-8 with TRBJ1-5; D remains unclear. Trimming took 4 bases from V and 5 from J, leaving 16 bases between them. The CDR3 consists of 15 residues. CDR1 SGHTS and CDR2 YDEGEE come from the germline V gene. CDR3 nucleotide sequence: TGTGCCAGCAGCCCCTACGGGAAAAGGGATCAGCCCCAGCATTTT. This sequence encodes CASSPYGKRDQPQHF.

This rearrangement joins TRBV10-3 to TRBJ2-1; 9 nucleotides align to TRBD1. CDR3 size: 14 residues. The germline CDR1 and CDR2 sequences are ENHRY and SYGVKD. Trimming removed 3 bases from V and 7 bases from J; junction bases left unmatched: 4. CDR3 in DNA: TGTGCCATCAGTGAAGGGACAGGGTTGAATGAGCAGTTCTTC. Its translation is CAISEGTGLNEQFF.

The rearrangement joins TRBV29-1 to TRBJ1-3; 7 nucleotides match TRBD1. V dropped 6 bases and J dropped 0; count of bases not matched to a gene: 8. CDR3 length: 15 residues. The germline CDR1 and CDR2 sequences are SQVTM and ANQGSEA. CDR3 protein: CSVGDSYLSGNTIYF. The DNA for the CDR3 is TGCAGCGTGGGGGACAGTTACCTCTCTGGAAACACCATATATTTT.

This clone was observed a handful of times. This rearrangement joins TRBV23-1 to TRBJ2-7; maybe TRBD2 (6 bases). TRBV23-1 falls under the ORF class, with uncertain function. V was clipped by 10 bases and J by 6 bases, with 25 bases between them. The CDR3 covers 15 residues. The CDR3 protein is CATIKSWRDPLEQYF. The CDR3 DNA reads as TGCGCCACCATTAAATCGTGGAGGGACCCCCTCGAGCAGTACTTC.

CDR3 loop: CASSQAARGNEKLFF. The CDR3 DNA follows: TGTGCCAGTAGTCAGGCGGCCAGGGGCAATGAAAAACTGTTTTTT. The chain has TRBV19 and TRBJ1-4; D may be TRBD1 (6 bases). Germline V lookup: CDR1 LNHDA, CDR2 SQIVND (reference sequence). The length of the CDR3 is 15 residues. V lost 5 bases and J lost 5, with 15 bases in between.

The CDR3 sequence is CASSTGTSPDNGYTF. CDR3 DNA sequence: TGTGCCAGTAGTACCGGGACATCCCCGGATAATGGCTACACCTTC. The gene calls are TRBV19 and TRBJ1-2, with D perhaps matching TRBD1 (6 bases). Deletions cut 4 bases from V and 6 bases from J, with 18 bases between. The germline gives CDR1 LNHDA, CDR2 SQIVND (reference sequence). The CDR3 is made up of 15 amino acids. Variable domain in full (rest from reference TRBV19 and TRBJ1-2): DGGITQSPKYLFRKEGQNVTLSCEQNLNHDAMYWYRQDPGQGLRLIYYSQIVNDFQKGDIAEGYSVSREKKESFPLTVTSAQKNPTAFYLCASSTGTSPDNGYTFGSGTRLTVV.

This chain joins TRBV27 and TRBJ1-5; D ambiguous. CDR1 and CDR2 (germline): MNHEY, SMNVEV (reference sequence). This CDR3 region has 13 residues. Trimming left V 2 bases short and J 4 bases short, with 6 bases between. The CDR3 is CASSLRGNQPQHF. The CDR3 coding sequence is TGTGCCAGCAGTTTAAGAGGGAATCAGCCCCAGCATTTT.

The chain uses TRBV28 and TRBJ1-2; 7 bases are shared with TRBD1. From germline, CDR1 is MDHEN and CDR2 SYDVKM. The CDR3 covers 14 residues. Trimming took 4 bases from V and 9 from J; bases not matched to a gene: 11. The CDR3 region has the DNA TGTGCCAGCAGTTATCAAATCGGACAGGACCGCTACACCTTC. Protein product: CASSYQIGQDRYTF.

The J gene is TRBJ2-7, the V gene TRBV18; possibly TRBD2 for D (5 bases). Looked up from germline, CDR1 is KGHSH and CDR2 is LQKENI. V was clipped by 2 bases and J by 6 bases, with 14 bases between them. CDR3 length: 14 amino acids. CDR3 nucleotide sequence: TGTGCCAGCTCACCAAGTAACGGGGAATCCGAGCAGTACTTC. Protein: CASSPSNGESEQYF.

The gene calls are TRBV5-1 and TRBJ1-2, with 11 bases that match TRBD1. V lost 4 bases, J lost 2 bases, and 10 bases stayed unmatched. The CDR3 is 17 residues long. From germline, CDR1 is SGHRS and CDR2 YFSETQ. The CDR3, as DNA: TGCGCCAGCAGCCCTGGACAGGGGGCGAGGTGGAACTATGGCTACACCTTC. It codes for CASSPGQGARWNYGYTF.

CDR3 in amino acids: CASSDVASYNSPLHF. The CDR3 DNA is TGTGCCAGCAGTGACGTGGCCTCCTATAATTCACCCCTCCACTTT. J is TRBJ1-6 and V is TRBV2; unclear D gene. Trimming shortened V by 3 bases and J by 0 bases, and 6 bases separated the two germline ends. Germline CDR1 and CDR2: SNHLY and FYNNEI. The CDR3 runs to 15 residues. The full variable domain, completed using reference TRBV2 and TRBJ1-6, is EPEVTQTPSHQVTQMGQEVILRCVPISNHLYFYWYRQILGQKVEFLVSFYNNEISEKSEIFDDQFSVERPDGSNFTLKIRSTKLEDSAMYFCASSDVASYNSPLHFGNGTRLTVT.

This clone was detected only once. V usage is TRBV5-1 and J usage is TRBJ2-1; D ambiguous. V lost 2 bases, J lost 4 bases, and 7 bases lay in between. In germline, CDR1 is SGHRS, CDR2 YFSETQ. The CDR3 runs 13 residues. CDR3 sequence (DNA): TGCGCCAGCAGCTTTCAGGATTACAATGAGCAGTTCTTC. Protein sequence: CASSFQDYNEQFF.

In this sample, this clone turned up once. V and J are TRBV25-1 and TRBJ2-7, with D tentatively TRBD2 (6 bases). The germline gives CDR1 MGHDK, CDR2 SYGVNS. Trimming pared 10 bases from V and 4 bases from J, leaving 23 bases between. The CDR3 length is 15 residues. This chain's CDR3 is CATATSQRVTYEQYF. The CDR3 nucleotides are TGTGCCACCGCAACCTCCCAGCGGGTCACGTACGAGCAGTACTTC.

This chain uses TRBV5-5 with TRBJ2-7; the D gene is possibly TRBD2 (6 bases). With 1 base removed from V and 0 bases from J, the gap between germline ends came to 8 bases. The V gene's germline CDR1 is SGHKS and CDR2 YYEKEE (reference sequence). This CDR3 has 14 residues. The CDR3 here is CASSLHGSSYEQYF. DNA of the CDR3: TGTGCCAGCAGCTTGCACGGGAGCTCCTACGAGCAGTACTTC.

This rearrangement joins TRBV5-1 to TRBJ1-6, with no clear D. The CDR3 has 13 residues. V lost 5 bases to trimming and J lost 7 bases, with 10 bases between them. Germline V gene sequence: CDR1 SGHRS, CDR2 YFSETQ. In DNA form, the CDR3 reads TGCGCCAGCAGTAACACAGAGAATTCACCCCTCCACTTT. Translation gives CASSNTENSPLHF.

The chain links TRBV30 to TRBJ1-1; D is uncertain. V was shortened by 2 bases and J by 5 bases, with 15 bases between the two germline ends. The CDR3 consists of 14 residues. Germline assignment: CDR1 GTSNPN and CDR2 SVGIG (reference sequence). The CDR3 loop is CAWSNDGSGTEAFF. The CDR3 coding sequence is TGTGCCTGGAGTAATGACGGGAGTGGGACTGAAGCTTTCTTT. Supplemented by reference TRBV30 and TRBJ1-1, the full variable domain reads SQTIHQWPATLVQPVGSPLSLECTVEGTSNPNLYWYRQAAGRGLQLLFYSVGIGQISSEVPQNLSASRPQDRQFILSSKKLLLSDSGFYLCAWSNDGSGTEAFFGQGTRLTVV.

J is TRBJ2-7 and V is TRBV11-1, with TRBD2 matching over 12 bases. This CDR3 is 15 amino acids long. J lost 4 bases, V lost 3 bases, and 4 bases had no gene match. The germline CDR1 and CDR2 sequences are SGHAT and FQDESV (reference sequence). The CDR3 region has the DNA TGTGCCAGCAGCTTCCGGACTAGCGGGGTTTACGAGCAGTACTTC. As protein: CASSFRTSGVYEQYF. Based on the CDR3 plus reference TRBV11-1 and TRBJ2-7, the full variable domain is EAEVAQSPRYKITEKSQAVAFWCDPISGHATLYWYRQILGQGPELLVQFQDESVVDDSQLPKDRFSAERLKGVDSTLKIQPAELGDSAMYLCASSFRTSGVYEQYFGPGTRLTVT.